This paragraph reports one T cell receptor beta chain. The data are from a study of radiotherapy plus CTLA-4 blockade in lung cancer. Across the whole study: With 25% to 40% of patients having disease control, objective responses were seen in 15% to 20%.

Clones were read by immunoSEQ multiplex PCR, and TCRdb kept only the in-frame ones, dropping some. Among about 59,000 clones, 70% to 80% were seen once, and the ten largest hold around 8%. The sequence derives from a human donor with non-small cell lung cancer whose response to radiotherapy plus ipilimumab could not be evaluated. The specimen was peripheral blood, collected from a patient treated with radiotherapy plus ipilimumab.

CDR3 amino acids: CASSFWPEWRTVNYGYTF. CDR3 nucleotides: TGTGCCAGCAGCTTTTGGCCCGAGTGGCGGACTGTTAACTATGGCTACACCTTC. The rearrangement links TRBV7-9 to TRBJ1-2; no definite D call. Trimming took 3 bases from V and 1 from J, leaving 21 bases between them. Germline V gene lookup returns CDR1 SEHNR and CDR2 FQNEAQ (reference sequence). The CDR3 has 18 amino acids.